Presented here are 21 T cell receptor beta chains from one specimen sequenced in a study of shared clonotypes between healthy human individuals. Assay: immunoSEQ multiplex PCR; the TCRdb copy retains only in-frame clones and omits some. The table has roughly 2.1 million clones, under 95% seen once. Terminally differentiated effector memory CD45RA+ cells were excluded from the naive CD8 cells, which were CD45RO-negative and positively selected for CCR7. The sequencing input was naive CD8+ T cells from PBMCs. The receptors were gathered from a man aged 18 to 30 in good health. Some clones in this sample may be carry-over from other donors' samples.

J is TRBJ2-7 and V is TRBV28, with TRBD2 matching over 7 bases. This CDR3 comprises 14 residues. Germline V gene lookup returns CDR1 MDHEN and CDR2 SYDVKM. The CDR3 spells CATKLAISSYEQYF. As DNA, the CDR3 is TGTGCTACAAAACTAGCGATTAGCTCCTACGAGCAGTACTTC.

The V gene is TRBV4-1, the J gene TRBJ2-2, with D unresolved. This CDR3 contains 15 residues. CDR1 and CDR2 (germline): MGHRA, YSYEKL. The V end lost 4 bases, the J end lost 5 bases, and 14 bases lay between the germline ends. Here the CDR3 DNA reads TGCGCCAGCAGCCCCGGACCCTCTGCGACCGGGGAGCTGTTTTTT. Protein: CASSPGPSATGELFF.

The rearrangement joins TRBV4-2 to TRBJ2-1, with D uncertain. Germline lookup yields CDR1 LGHNA and CDR2 YNFKEQ. Trimming cost V 0 bases and J 2 bases, with 8 bases left between them. This CDR3 region has 15 residues. CDR3 nucleotide sequence: TGTGCCAGCAGCCAAGATCAGGACCCCTACAATGAGCAGTTCTTC. This codes for CASSQDQDPYNEQFF.

The chain carries TRBV19 and TRBJ1-1; maybe TRBD1 (5 bases). Germline V gene lookup returns CDR1 LNHDA and CDR2 SQIVND (reference sequence). The V and J ends lost 7 bases and 4 bases respectively, with 22 bases between them. The CDR3 runs 16 residues. CDR3 coding DNA: TGTGCCAGTATACCGACTATACGTGGGGCACGCACTGAAGCTTTCTTT. Amino acid sequence: CASIPTIRGARTEAFF.

V gene TRBV5-6 combines with J gene TRBJ2-1, with 8 bases identical to TRBD1. This CDR3 spans 12 amino acids. V lost 5 bases and J lost 8; bases outside the gene matches: 3. Germline loops: CDR1 SGHDT, CDR2 YYEEEE. The CDR3 loop is CASRNRGYEQFF. The CDR3, as DNA: TGTGCCAGCAGGAACAGGGGGTATGAGCAGTTCTTC.

Notes on this clone: Other DNA sequences from this sample encode an identical CDR3 as well. This chain links TRBV7-9 with TRBJ2-7, with D perhaps matching TRBD2 (5 bases). CDR3 size: 13 residues. V was pared by 4 bases and J by 1 base, with 8 bases between. CDR1 is SEHNR, CDR2 FQNEAQ, per germline (reference sequence). The DNA of the CDR3 is TGTGCCAGCAGCTCCGGACTTTCCTACGAGCAGTACTTC. This codes for CASSSGLSYEQYF. Full variable domain (rest looked up from reference TRBV7-9 and TRBJ2-7): DTGVSQNPRHKITKRGQNVTFRCDPISEHNRLYWYRQTLGQGPEFLTYFQNEAQLEKSRLLSDRFSAERPKGSFSTLEIQRTEQGDSAMYLCASSSGLSYEQYFGPGTRLTVT.

The chain is built from TRBV19 and TRBJ1-2; D is undetermined. The germline CDR1 and CDR2 sequences are LNHDA and SQIVND (reference sequence). The CDR3 spans 12 residues. Trimming took off 4 bases at V and 6 bases at J, with 9 bases between the two ends. In DNA, the CDR3 is TGTGCCAGTAGTAAACAACCCCATGGCTACACCTTC. Protein: CASSKQPHGYTF.

The chain links TRBV28 to TRBJ2-7; D may correspond to TRBD1 or TRBD2 (5 bases each). V was clipped by 5 bases and J by 3 bases, with 17 bases between them. The germline V gene has CDR1 MDHEN and CDR2 SYDVKM. The CDR3 has 15 amino acids. The CDR3 reads CASSLPGTAYYEQYF. The CDR3 bases are TGTGCCAGCAGTCTTCCCGGGACGGCATACTACGAGCAGTACTTC.

This clone has a single count. The chain joins TRBV5-1 to TRBJ1-3, with no clear D. This CDR3 comprises 15 residues. Trimming shortened V by 0 bases and J by 0 bases, and 7 bases separated the two germline ends. Germline lookup yields CDR1 SGHRS and CDR2 YFSETQ. The CDR3 sequence is CASSLDSDSGNTIYF. CDR3 coding DNA: TGCGCCAGCAGCTTGGACAGTGACTCTGGAAACACCATATATTTT.

The V gene is TRBV7-9, the J gene TRBJ2-7; 9 bases fit TRBD2. Germline V gene data show CDR1 as SEHNR and CDR2 as FQNEAQ (reference sequence). The CDR3 totals 16 residues. V lost 3 bases to trimming and J lost 6 bases; unmatched junction nucleotides: 12. DNA for the CDR3: TGTGCCAGCAGCTTTTCTCCCGGGACTAGCCCAATCGAGCAGTACTTC. It encodes CASSFSPGTSPIEQYF.

This sequence joins TRBV5-1 and TRBJ2-7; tentatively, D is TRBD2 (6 bases). Germline CDR1 SGHRS, CDR2 YFSETQ. V lost 1 base and J lost 0, with 14 bases in between. CDR3 length: 16 residues. As DNA, the CDR3 is TGCGCCAGCAGCTTGCTGCTGCGGGGCAGCTCCTACGAGCAGTACTTC. Encoded protein: CASSLLLRGSSYEQYF.

The chain has TRBV29-1 and TRBJ2-4; D gene ambiguous. V dropped 7 bases and J dropped 0 bases, with 4 bases sitting between them. The CDR3 is made up of 11 amino acids. The germline V gene encodes CDR1 SQVTM and CDR2 ANQGSEA. CDR3 DNA sequence: TGCAGCGGCTTAGCCAAAAACATTCAGTACTTC. This codes for CSGLAKNIQYF.

The rearrangement uses TRBV2 and TRBJ2-1; 8 nucleotides line up with TRBD2. The CDR3 is 15 residues long. After removal of 5 bases from V and 5 bases from J, the junction contained 8 bases not matched to a gene. Germline CDR1 SNHLY, CDR2 FYNNEI. The CDR3 spells CASSPRLAPNNEQFF. For the CDR3, the DNA is TGTGCCAGCAGTCCGAGACTAGCGCCTAACAATGAGCAGTTCTTC.

The V gene is TRBV28, the J gene TRBJ1-2; D is undetermined. The length of the CDR3 is 13 residues. The germline V gene encodes CDR1 MDHEN and CDR2 SYDVKM. The V end lost 2 bases, the J end lost 4 bases, and 8 bases lay between the germline ends. The CDR3 sequence: CASSLPAFYGYTF. The CDR3 DNA follows: TGTGCCAGCAGTTTACCGGCCTTCTATGGCTACACCTTC.

This clone was seen a single time. The rearrangement links TRBV10-3 to TRBJ2-7, with D perhaps being TRBD1 or TRBD2 (5 bases each). CDR1 ENHRY and CDR2 SYGVKD come from the germline V gene. The CDR3 has 13 residues. Trimming removed 4 bases at V and 3 bases at J, with 10 bases between. The CDR3 here is CAISAGTGYEQYF. In DNA form, the CDR3 reads TGTGCCATCAGTGCCGGGACGGGCTACGAGCAGTACTTC.

This clone showed up just once. The chain uses TRBV25-1 and TRBJ1-5, with 7 bases aligning to TRBD1. The germline gives CDR1 MGHDK, CDR2 SYGVNS. The CDR3 runs 16 residues. The trim removed 3 bases at V and 7 bases at J, leaving 12 bases unmatched. The CDR3 DNA follows: TGTGCCAGCAGTGACGTTGGGTGGGGACAGCTCCAGCCCCAGCATTTT. Protein sequence: CASSDVGWGQLQPQHF.

This chain joins TRBV19 and TRBJ1-2; D gene unclear. V was cut by 7 bases and J by 3 bases, with 15 bases left in between. The CDR3 extends over 14 amino acids. The germline CDR1 and CDR2 sequences are LNHDA and SQIVND (reference sequence). CDR3 region: CASMQIGPYYGYTF. Here the CDR3 DNA reads TGTGCCAGTATGCAGATTGGGCCTTACTATGGCTACACCTTC.

The V call is TRBV19, the J call TRBJ2-7, with a tentative D call TRBD2 (6 bases). Trimming left V 5 bases short and J 6 bases short, with 20 bases between. The CDR3 is 15 amino acids. CDR1 is LNHDA, CDR2 SQIVND, per germline (reference sequence). CDR3 bases: TGTGCCAGTAGTCAAAGGACGGTGGTGGAGGGCGAGCAGTACTTC. It is translated as CASSQRTVVEGEQYF.

This rearrangement joins TRBV7-6 to TRBJ1-6; 10 bases align to TRBD1. Germline V gene sequence: CDR1 SGHVS, CDR2 FNYEAQ. The length of the CDR3 is 14 residues. The trim removed 4 bases at V and 10 bases at J, leaving 4 bases unmatched. CDR3 nucleotide sequence: TGTGCCAGCAGCTCCCGGGACAGGGGATCACCCCTCCACTTT. Translated: CASSSRDRGSPLHF.

For this clone: Other DNA sequences in the sample encode the same CDR3. V gene TRBV7-9 combines with J gene TRBJ2-2; D is possibly TRBD1 (6 bases). The CDR3 runs to 15 residues. V was pared by 3 bases and J by 4 bases, with 12 bases between. Germline CDR1 SEHNR, CDR2 FQNEAQ (reference sequence). CDR3 loop: CASSLSGRGTGELFF. The CDR3 coding sequence is TGTGCCAGCAGCTTGAGTGGCAGGGGCACCGGGGAGCTGTTTTTT.

CDR3 loop: CASTEDPTEAFF. In DNA, the CDR3 is TGCGCCAGCACCGAGGACCCTACTGAAGCTTTCTTT. The chain recombines TRBV10-1 with TRBJ1-1, with no clear D. The CDR3 is 12 amino acids. Per germline, CDR1 WNHNN and CDR2 SYGVQD (reference sequence). With 7 bases removed from V and 5 bases from J, the gap between germline ends came to 11 bases.